One and the same sample provided the 32 T cell receptor beta chains below, sequenced in a study of blood T cell repertoires in COVID-19. Using immunoSEQ multiplex PCR, the repertoire was profiled, and TCRdb retains in-frame clones only, with some absent. The sample contains roughly 200,000 clones, about 83% of which appear only once. Specimen: peripheral blood. The receptors originated from a man aged 60 to 69 who had recovered from COVID-19.

This clone occurred once. V gene TRBV5-6 combines with J gene TRBJ1-2; a weak D match, TRBD1 (5 bases). The V gene lost 4 bases and the J gene lost 4 bases, with 11 bases spanning the gap. The germline V gene encodes CDR1 SGHDT and CDR2 YYEEEE. The CDR3 is 13 residues long. Here the CDR3 DNA reads TGTGCCAGCAGCCCAACAACAGGCTATGGCTACACCTTC. It translates to CASSPTTGYGYTF. Complete variable domain (other parts from reference TRBV5-6 and TRBJ1-2): DAGVTQSPTHLIKTRGQQVTLRCSPKSGHDTVSWYQQALGQGPQFIFQYYEEEERQRGNFPDRFSGHQFPNYSSELNVNALLLGDSALYLCASSPTTGYGYTFGSGTRLTVV.

This chain links TRBV24-1 with TRBJ2-3; 10 nucleotides match TRBD1. V dropped 7 bases and J dropped 3; count of bases not matched to a gene: 6. Germline-derived CDR1 and CDR2 are KGHDR and SFDVKD. The CDR3 has 15 residues. The CDR3 is CATRGDRGGTDTQYF. CDR3 DNA: TGTGCCACCAGGGGGGACAGGGGAGGAACAGATACGCAGTATTTT.

The V and J genes are TRBV5-1 and TRBJ1-1; unclear D gene. This CDR3 is 13 amino acids long. The germline V gene encodes CDR1 SGHRS and CDR2 YFSETQ. The V end lost 6 bases, the J end lost 5 bases, and 14 bases lay between the germline ends. The CDR3, as DNA: TGCGCCAGCACTCTTTCTGTGCGTACTGAAGCTTTCTTT. It encodes CASTLSVRTEAFF.

The genes are TRBV7-3 and TRBJ2-1, with 8 bases identical to TRBD1. CDR3 size: 13 residues. Looked up from germline, CDR1 is SGHTA and CDR2 is FQGTGA. The J segment lost 7 bases and the V segment lost 4 bases, leaving 3 bases of the junction unmatched. CDR3 sequence reads: CASSSGQGNEQFF. In DNA, the CDR3 is TGTGCCAGCAGCTCCGGACAGGGTAATGAGCAGTTCTTC.

This clone was seen a handful of times. The J gene is TRBJ1-1, the V gene TRBV19; D is undetermined. CDR1 LNHDA and CDR2 SQIVND come from the germline V gene (reference sequence). The CDR3 is 13 amino acids. V lost 5 bases and J lost 0, with 7 bases in between. The chain's CDR3 is CASSWGVNTEAFF. The CDR3 bases are TGTGCCAGTAGTTGGGGAGTGAACACTGAAGCTTTCTTT. The full variable domain, with the rest looked up from reference TRBV19 and TRBJ1-1, is DGGITQSPKYLFRKEGQNVTLSCEQNLNHDAMYWYRQDPGQGLRLIYYSQIVNDFQKGDIAEGYSVSREKKESFPLTVTSAQKNPTAFYLCASSWGVNTEAFFGQGTRLTVV.

The rearrangement links TRBV5-1 to TRBJ2-3; the D is unclear. The germline V gene has CDR1 SGHRS and CDR2 YFSETQ. This CDR3 region has 14 residues. Trimming cost V 6 bases and J 2 bases, with 13 bases left between them. CDR3 in DNA: TGCGCCAGCAAGCTCACCGAAAACACAGATACGCAGTATTTT. Translating it yields CASKLTENTDTQYF.

The chain employs TRBV11-2 and TRBJ2-7; D unclear. V was shortened by 1 base and J by 7 bases, with 5 bases between the two germline ends. The CDR3 extends over 11 amino acids. Germline CDR1 and CDR2: SGHAT and FQNNGV. The DNA of the CDR3 is TGTGCCAGCAGCTTAGTCAGGGAGCAGTACTTC. It specifies CASSLVREQYF.

The gene calls are TRBV20-1 and TRBJ2-1; D unclear. This CDR3 is 12 amino acids long. Trimming removed 3 bases from V and 9 bases from J, with 12 bases in between. Germline loops: CDR1 DFQATT, CDR2 SNEGSKA (reference sequence). The CDR3 reads CSASRPRGEQFF. For the CDR3, the DNA is TGCAGTGCTAGTAGACCCAGAGGTGAGCAGTTCTTC.

The rearrangement links TRBV6-2 or TRBV6-3 to TRBJ2-1; tentatively, D is TRBD1 (7 bases). From germline, CDR1 is MNHEY and CDR2 SVGEGT. The CDR3 is made up of 16 amino acids. The V end lost 5 bases, the J end lost 6 bases, and 20 bases lay between the germline ends. The CDR3 DNA reads as TGTGCCAGCAGTAGTGGGACAGTCGAGGGGGGCAATGAGCAGTTCTTC. It codes for CASSSGTVEGGNEQFF.

This clone was found a few times. The CDR3 DNA reads TGTGCCAGCAGCCCTCGGGGTGGGTCCAAAAACATTCAGTACTTC. As protein: CASSPRGGSKNIQYF. The rearrangement links TRBV5-8 to TRBJ2-4, with a possible D match to TRBD2 (5 bases). CDR3 length equals 15 residues. From germline, CDR1 is SGHTS and CDR2 YDEGEE. Trimming removed 4 bases at V and 2 bases at J, with 13 bases between. The variable domain in full, completed from reference TRBV5-8 and TRBJ2-4, reads EAGVTQSPTHLIKTRGQQATLRCSPISGHTSVYWYQQALGLGLQFLLWYDEGEERNRGNFPPRFSGRQFPNYSSELNVNALELEDSALYLCASSPRGGSKNIQYFGAGTRLSVL.

V and J are TRBV18 and TRBJ2-7; 7 bases fit TRBD1. Germline CDR1 and CDR2: KGHSH and LQKENI. Losses at the gene ends were 4 bases for V and 7 bases for J; bases not matched to a gene: 10. The CDR3 sequence is 14 residues long. CDR3 residues: CASSHTRGRSEQYF. The CDR3 nucleotides are TGTGCCAGCTCACATACAAGGGGGCGGAGTGAGCAGTACTTC.

The chain recombines TRBV28 with TRBJ1-6; 8 bases agree with TRBD1. The CDR3 has 17 amino acids. Germline V gives CDR1 MDHEN, CDR2 SYDVKM. V was clipped by 6 bases and J by 10 bases; unmatched bases: 17. Here the CDR3 DNA reads TGTGCCAGCAGCATACCCACGACTTGGACAGGGTGGTCACCCCTCCACTTT. This gives the protein CASSIPTTWTGWSPLHF.

This rearrangement joins TRBV10-3 to TRBJ1-1, with 9 bases aligning to TRBD1. With V trimmed by 6 bases and J by 1 base, 6 bases remained unmatched. There are 15 residues in the CDR3. Germline assignment: CDR1 ENHRY and CDR2 SYGVKD. This CDR3 is CAISSGQGWNTEAFF. The DNA of the CDR3 is TGTGCCATCAGCTCCGGACAGGGGTGGAACACTGAAGCTTTCTTT.

The chain couples TRBV27 to TRBJ1-2, with unresolved D. The CDR3 has 15 residues. CDR1 is MNHEY and CDR2 is SMNVEV in the germline V gene (reference sequence). V was cut by 5 bases and J by 4 bases, with 17 bases left in between. CDR3: CASSPNPDIRYGYTF. The CDR3 DNA sequence: TGTGCCAGCAGTCCCAACCCCGACATTCGCTATGGCTACACCTTC.

This chain uses TRBV6-1 with TRBJ2-3; 9 bases line up with TRBD2. Germline V gives CDR1 MNHNS, CDR2 SASEGT. V trimming: 1 base; J trimming: 2 bases; junction bases outside the gene matches: 7. This CDR3 has 17 residues. The CDR3 DNA sequence: TGTGCCAGCAGTGAAGGCCTAGCGGGAACCGTCACAGATACGCAGTATTTT. It translates to CASSEGLAGTVTDTQYF.

Worth noting for this clone: Other DNA sequences in the sample encode the same CDR3. This chain links TRBV28 with TRBJ1-1, with 9 bases identical to TRBD1. The V gene's germline CDR1 is MDHEN and CDR2 SYDVKM. The CDR3 has 13 residues. J gave up 5 bases and V 4 bases, and 2 bases lay outside the gene matches. In DNA, the CDR3 is TGTGCCAGCAGTTCAGGACAGGGGACTGAAGCTTTCTTT. Protein product: CASSSGQGTEAFF.

The V gene is TRBV29-1, the J gene TRBJ1-2; D is undetermined. Germline CDR1 and CDR2: SQVTM and ANQGSEA. The CDR3 consists of 13 residues. Deletions cut 2 bases from V and 0 bases from J, with 7 bases between. CDR3 nucleotides: TGCAGCGTTGAAACTCAGGCTAACTATGGCTACACCTTC. Protein product: CSVETQANYGYTF.

The chain employs TRBV19 and TRBJ1-6, with D maybe TRBD1 (5 bases). Per germline, CDR1 LNHDA and CDR2 SQIVND (reference sequence). This CDR3 has 15 amino acids. V lost 4 bases to trimming and J lost 7 bases, with 14 bases between them. CDR3 DNA: TGTGCCAGTAGTACCGCATGGGGGGTGAATTCACCCCTCCACTTT. Residues: CASSTAWGVNSPLHF.

This chain uses TRBV2 with TRBJ2-4, with 11 bases aligning to TRBD1. The CDR3 has 13 residues. Trimming removed 6 bases from V and 6 bases from J; junction bases left unmatched: 1. Germline V lookup: CDR1 SNHLY, CDR2 FYNNEI. CDR3 protein: CASRGTGGNIQYF. The CDR3 coding sequence is TGTGCCAGCAGGGGGACAGGGGGAAACATTCAGTACTTC.

The chain uses TRBV6-2 or TRBV6-3 and TRBJ2-3; 10 nucleotides align to TRBD1. There are 16 residues in the CDR3. V lost 5 bases and J lost 4; bases outside the gene matches: 9. Germline loops: CDR1 MNHEY, CDR2 SVGEGT. The CDR3 sequence: CASSTGQGGVADTQYF. CDR3 nucleotide sequence: TGTGCCAGCAGTACAGGACAGGGGGGGGTGGCAGATACGCAGTATTTT.

V gene TRBV5-4 combines with J gene TRBJ1-2, with TRBD1 matching over 7 bases. Germline V CDR1 and CDR2: SGHNT, YYREEE (reference sequence). The CDR3 spans 15 residues. After removal of 4 bases from V and 4 bases from J, the junction contained 10 bases not matched to a gene. CDR3 amino acids: CASSAGWDSLYGYTF. In nucleotides, the CDR3 is TGTGCCAGCAGCGCGGGGTGGGACAGTCTCTATGGCTACACCTTC.

This chain uses TRBV10-3 with TRBJ1-5; 9 bases are a match to TRBD1. Trimming at V came to 6 bases and at J to 7 bases, leaving 4 bases not matched to a gene. The CDR3 contains 13 residues. Germline V gene lookup returns CDR1 ENHRY and CDR2 SYGVKD. The CDR3 DNA sequence: TGTGCCATCAGGGGGGACAGGGCCCAGCCCCAGCATTTT. Translating it yields CAIRGDRAQPQHF.

The chain employs TRBV24-1 and TRBJ2-6, with TRBD1 matching over 7 bases. The V and J ends lost 5 bases and 0 bases, in that order; junction bases with no gene match: 9. The CDR3 has 18 amino acids. Germline CDR1 is KGHDR and CDR2 is SFDVKD. In DNA form, the CDR3 reads TGTGCCACCAGTGGATCAGGACAGGCGAACTCTGGGGCCAACGTCCTGACTTTC. Translated, it gives CATSGSGQANSGANVLTF.

This clone was counted a few times. The chain uses TRBV5-4 and TRBJ1-6; TRBD1 agrees at 7 bases. The CDR3 has 14 residues. Germline V lookup: CDR1 SGHNT, CDR2 YYREEE (reference sequence). J lost 10 bases, V lost 0 bases, and 4 bases had no gene match. CDR3 DNA: TGTGCCAGCAGCTTGGAAGGGGGCGACTCACCCCTCCACTTT. Translated, it gives CASSLEGGDSPLHF.

This rearrangement joins TRBV28 to TRBJ1-1; D call uncertain. Trimming took 6 bases from V and 0 from J, leaving 8 bases between them. Germline CDR1 MDHEN, CDR2 SYDVKM. The CDR3 spans 13 residues. The CDR3 bases are TGTGCCAGCAGGCGCACCATGAACACTGAAGCTTTCTTT. This encodes CASRRTMNTEAFF.

The chain carries TRBV19 and TRBJ2-3; 9 bases agree with TRBD1. J gave up 4 bases and V 9 bases, and 20 bases lay outside the gene matches. CDR3 length equals 18 residues. Germline CDR1 LNHDA, CDR2 SQIVND (reference sequence). DNA of the CDR3: TGTGCCAGCCGGTGGGGACAGGGAGATGGGGGGTTGGCAGATACGCAGTATTTT. Protein: CASRWGQGDGGLADTQYF.

The chain carries TRBV6-5 and TRBJ2-1; 7 bases agree with TRBD2. Losses at the gene ends were 3 bases for V and 3 bases for J; bases not matched to a gene: 8. The CDR3 is 16 residues long. Germline V gives CDR1 MNHEY, CDR2 SVGAGI. The CDR3 protein is CASSYFPRTSYNEQFF. CDR3 DNA: TGTGCCAGCAGTTATTTTCCGCGGACTAGCTACAATGAGCAGTTCTTC.

In this sample, this clone turned up a few times. The chain employs TRBV6-6 and TRBJ2-7; no clear D. The CDR3 length is 17 residues. V was cut by 5 bases and J by 0 bases, with 20 bases left in between. Germline CDR1 reads MNHNY; CDR2 reads SVGAGI (reference sequence). The CDR3 loop is CASSRALFPSSSYEQYF. The CDR3 DNA reads as TGTGCCAGCAGTCGAGCCCTCTTTCCGTCGAGCTCCTACGAGCAGTACTTC.

The rearrangement joins TRBV6-1 to TRBJ2-7, with 11 bases matching TRBD2. After removal of 1 base from V and 1 base from J, the junction contained 9 bases not matched to a gene. This CDR3 is 18 amino acids long. Germline-derived CDR1 and CDR2 are MNHNS and SASEGT. CDR3: CASSEEASGGTLSYEQYF. The DNA of the CDR3 is TGTGCCAGCAGTGAAGAGGCTAGCGGGGGGACCCTTTCCTACGAGCAGTACTTC.

The chain links TRBV24-1 to TRBJ2-6, with a possible D match to TRBD1 (6 bases). The CDR3 sequence is 16 residues long. CDR1 and CDR2 from the germline V gene are KGHDR and SFDVKD. The germline V and J ends were trimmed by 4 bases and 0 bases, with 9 bases remaining between them. The CDR3 DNA reads as TGTGCCACCAGTGAGGGGGACAACTCTGGGGCCAACGTCCTGACTTTC. Protein: CATSEGDNSGANVLTF.

The V gene is TRBV28, the J gene TRBJ1-2, with 11 bases lining up with TRBD1. The CDR3 runs 13 residues. Per germline, CDR1 MDHEN and CDR2 SYDVKM. Unmatched junction bases numbered 4, after V lost 5 bases and J lost 8 bases. The CDR3 loop is CASSLGQGVGYTF. For the CDR3, the DNA is TGTGCCAGCAGTCTGGGACAGGGGGTCGGCTACACCTTC.

The chain couples TRBV19 to TRBJ1-3; D not certain. The germline gives CDR1 LNHDA, CDR2 SQIVND (reference sequence). V was clipped by 7 bases and J by 3 bases, with 7 bases between them. The CDR3 totals 12 residues. The CDR3 reads CASTLRGNTIYF. The CDR3 DNA follows: TGTGCCAGTACCCTACGTGGAAACACCATATATTTT.